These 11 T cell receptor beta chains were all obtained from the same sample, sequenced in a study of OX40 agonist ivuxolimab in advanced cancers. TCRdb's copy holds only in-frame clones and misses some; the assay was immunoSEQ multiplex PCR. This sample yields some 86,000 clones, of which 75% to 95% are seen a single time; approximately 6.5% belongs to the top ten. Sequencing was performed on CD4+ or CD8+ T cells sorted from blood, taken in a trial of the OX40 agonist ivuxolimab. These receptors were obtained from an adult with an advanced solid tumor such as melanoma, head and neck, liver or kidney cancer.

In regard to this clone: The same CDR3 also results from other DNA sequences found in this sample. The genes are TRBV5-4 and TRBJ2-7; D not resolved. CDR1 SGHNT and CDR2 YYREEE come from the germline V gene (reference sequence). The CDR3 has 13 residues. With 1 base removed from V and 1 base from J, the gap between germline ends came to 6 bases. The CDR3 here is CASSLPRSYEQYF. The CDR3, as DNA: TGTGCCAGCAGCTTGCCGCGGTCCTACGAGCAGTACTTC.

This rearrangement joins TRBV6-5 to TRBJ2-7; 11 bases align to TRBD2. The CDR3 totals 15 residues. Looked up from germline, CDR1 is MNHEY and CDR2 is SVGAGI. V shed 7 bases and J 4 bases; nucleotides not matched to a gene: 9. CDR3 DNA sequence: TGTGCCAGCACCCCTACTAGCGGGAGTTCGTACGAGCAGTACTTC. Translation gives CASTPTSGSSYEQYF.

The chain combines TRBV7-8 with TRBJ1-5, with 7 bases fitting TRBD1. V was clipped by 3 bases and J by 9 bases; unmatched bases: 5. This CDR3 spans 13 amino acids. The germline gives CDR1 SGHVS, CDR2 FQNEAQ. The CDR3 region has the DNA TGTGCCAGCAGCTTCAGGGGGTACGGGCCCCAGCATTTT. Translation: CASSFRGYGPQHF. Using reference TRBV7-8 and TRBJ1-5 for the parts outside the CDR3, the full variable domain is GAGVSQSPRYKVAKRGQDVALRCDPISGHVSLFWYQQALGQGPEFLTYFQNEAQLDKSGLPSDRFFAERPEGSVSTLKIQRTQQEDSAVYLCASSFRGYGPQHFGDGTRLSIL.

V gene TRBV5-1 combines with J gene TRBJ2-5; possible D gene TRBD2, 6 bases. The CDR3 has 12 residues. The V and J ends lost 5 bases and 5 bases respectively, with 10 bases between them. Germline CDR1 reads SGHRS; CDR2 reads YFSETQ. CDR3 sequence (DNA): TGCGCCAGCAGGGAAGGAGGGGAGACCCAGTACTTC. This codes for CASREGGETQYF.

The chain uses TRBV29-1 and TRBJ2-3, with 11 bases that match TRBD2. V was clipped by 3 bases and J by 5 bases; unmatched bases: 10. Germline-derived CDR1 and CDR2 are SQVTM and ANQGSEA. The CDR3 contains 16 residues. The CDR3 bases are TGCAGCGTTGATATGGTAGCGGGAGGGCCCGGAGATACGCAGTATTTT. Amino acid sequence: CSVDMVAGGPGDTQYF.

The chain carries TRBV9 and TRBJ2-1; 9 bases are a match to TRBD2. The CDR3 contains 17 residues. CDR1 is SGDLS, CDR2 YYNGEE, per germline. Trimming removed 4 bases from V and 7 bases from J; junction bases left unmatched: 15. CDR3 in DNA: TGTGCCAGCAGCCACCATCAGCGGGAGGTATTTGTAAATGAGCAGTTCTTC. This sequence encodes CASSHHQREVFVNEQFF.

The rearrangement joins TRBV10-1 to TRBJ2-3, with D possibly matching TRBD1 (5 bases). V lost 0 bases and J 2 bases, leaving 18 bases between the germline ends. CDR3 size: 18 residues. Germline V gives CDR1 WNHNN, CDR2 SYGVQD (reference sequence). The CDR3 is CASSESAAGWGNTDTQYF. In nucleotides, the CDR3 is TGCGCCAGCAGTGAGTCGGCCGCAGGGTGGGGTAACACAGATACGCAGTATTTT.

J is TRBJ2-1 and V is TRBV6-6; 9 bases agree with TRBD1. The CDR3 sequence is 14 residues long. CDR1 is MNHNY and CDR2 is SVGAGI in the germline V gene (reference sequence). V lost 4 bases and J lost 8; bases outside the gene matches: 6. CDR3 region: CASSSGQGMDEQFF. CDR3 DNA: TGTGCCAGCAGTTCAGGACAGGGGATGGATGAGCAGTTCTTC.

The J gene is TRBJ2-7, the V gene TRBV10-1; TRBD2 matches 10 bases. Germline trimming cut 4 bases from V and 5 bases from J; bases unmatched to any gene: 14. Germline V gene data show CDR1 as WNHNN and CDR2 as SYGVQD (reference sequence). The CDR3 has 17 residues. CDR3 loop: CASSGPPLAGGGHEQYF. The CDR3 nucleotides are TGCGCCAGCAGTGGGCCCCCCTTAGCGGGAGGTGGCCACGAGCAGTACTTC.

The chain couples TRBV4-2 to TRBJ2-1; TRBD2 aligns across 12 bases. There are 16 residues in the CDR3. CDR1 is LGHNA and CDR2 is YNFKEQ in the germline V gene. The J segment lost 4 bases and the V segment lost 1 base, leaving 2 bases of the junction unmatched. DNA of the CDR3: TGTGCCAGCAGCCAAGGGACTAGCGGGAAGTACAATGAGCAGTTCTTC. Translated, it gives CASSQGTSGKYNEQFF.

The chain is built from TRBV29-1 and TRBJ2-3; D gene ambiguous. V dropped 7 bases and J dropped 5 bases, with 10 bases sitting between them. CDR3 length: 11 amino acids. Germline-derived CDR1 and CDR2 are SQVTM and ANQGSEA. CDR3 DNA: TGCAGCGCCGAGGTCATAGATACGCAGTATTTT. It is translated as CSAEVIDTQYF.